Listed here are 14 T cell receptor beta chains from one sample, sequenced in a study of blood T cell repertoires in COVID-19. Method: immunoSEQ multiplex PCR; TCRdb's copy keeps in-frame clones and lacks some. The table lists approximately 190,000 clones, 80% to 90% of them singletons, with 5.9% in the top ten. The sample was peripheral blood. The receptors derive from a man at least 80 years old with acute or convalescent COVID-19.

This clone has more than one count but fewer than ten. V gene TRBV7-8 combines with J gene TRBJ2-3; TRBD2 matches at 11 bases. The CDR3 sequence is 15 residues long. J was trimmed by 4 bases and V by 5 bases; bases with no gene match: 5. The germline V gene has CDR1 SGHVS and CDR2 FQNEAQ. This CDR3 reads CASSLTSGKADTQYF. The CDR3 coding sequence is TGTGCCAGCAGCCTGACTAGCGGGAAAGCAGATACGCAGTATTTT.

J is TRBJ1-5 and V is TRBV9, with TRBD1 identical over 7 bases. V shed 4 bases and J 5 bases; nucleotides not matched to a gene: 6. The CDR3 is 14 residues long. Germline-derived CDR1 and CDR2 are SGDLS and YYNGEE. Written as DNA, the CDR3 is TGTGCCAGCAGCCAGACAGGGTACCATCAGCCCCAGCATTTT. Translated, it gives CASSQTGYHQPQHF.

The chain combines TRBV7-9 with TRBJ2-3; TRBD2 agrees at 10 bases. CDR1 is SEHNR and CDR2 is FQNEAQ in the germline V gene (reference sequence). The V segment lost 0 bases and the J segment 4 bases; nucleotides outside the gene matches: 4. CDR3 length equals 16 residues. The chain's CDR3 is CASSLALAGVADTQYF. CDR3 DNA: TGTGCCAGCAGCTTAGCTCTAGCGGGAGTTGCAGATACGCAGTATTTT. Together with reference TRBV7-9 and TRBJ2-3, the CDR3 gives the full variable domain: DTGVSQNPRHKITKRGQNVTFRCDPISEHNRLYWYRQTLGQGPEFLTYFQNEAQLEKSRLLSDRFSAERPKGSFSTLEIQRTEQGDSAMYLCASSLALAGVADTQYFGPGTRLTVL.

The chain combines TRBV12-3 or TRBV12-4 with TRBJ1-2; D perhaps matches TRBD1 (5 bases). The CDR3 has 12 residues. V was cut by 5 bases and J by 3 bases, with 7 bases left in between. The DNA of the CDR3 is TGTGCCAGCAGTCAGGGCCACTATGGCTACACCTTC. It specifies CASSQGHYGYTF.

The chain joins TRBV28 to TRBJ2-5; weak D call: TRBD2 (5 bases). The germline CDR1 and CDR2 sequences are MDHEN and SYDVKM. V lost 7 bases, J lost 5 bases, and 17 bases lay in between. The CDR3 is made up of 14 amino acids. CDR3 region: CASTKTGMVETQYF. DNA of the CDR3: TGTGCCAGCACCAAGACGGGAATGGTGGAGACCCAGTACTTC. The whole variable domain, filled in from reference TRBV28 and TRBJ2-5, reads DVKVTQSSRYLVKRTGEKVFLECVQDMDHENMFWYRQDPGLGLRLIYFSYDVKMKEKGDIPEGYSVSREKKERFSLILESASTNQTSMYLCASTKTGMVETQYFGPGTRLLVL.

There are a few counts of this clone. The chain joins TRBV19 to TRBJ1-2, with 9 bases matching TRBD1. Germline V lookup: CDR1 LNHDA, CDR2 SQIVND (reference sequence). The CDR3 totals 18 residues. The V gene end was trimmed by 0 bases and the J gene end by 1 base; junction bases not matched to a gene: 9. The CDR3 reads CASSIDWTGVTDNYGYTF. The DNA for the CDR3 is TGTGCCAGTAGTATAGATTGGACAGGGGTAACCGATAACTATGGCTACACCTTC.

This CDR3 is CASSPLPQQNSPLHF. CDR3 bases: TGTGCCAGCAGCCCCCTCCCCCAACAAAATTCACCCCTCCACTTT. The chain employs TRBV9 and TRBJ1-6, with D uncertain. The CDR3 runs 15 residues. V lost 4 bases and J lost 7, with 15 bases in between. Germline V gene sequence: CDR1 SGDLS, CDR2 YYNGEE.

This chain links TRBV7-3 with TRBJ2-3; weak D call: TRBD2 (6 bases). Germline loops: CDR1 SGHTA, CDR2 FQGTGA. The CDR3 runs 16 residues. Trimming removed 1 base from V and 1 base from J, with 12 bases in between. The CDR3 DNA reads TGTGCCAGCAGCTTAAATCCGGGAGCGGGCACAGATACGCAGTATTTT. Translation: CASSLNPGAGTDTQYF.

This chain uses TRBV30 with TRBJ2-7, with 9 bases fitting TRBD1. The ends lost 2 bases at V and 0 bases at J; junction bases unmatched: 5. The CDR3 length is 15 residues. Germline-derived CDR1 and CDR2 are GTSNPN and SVGIG (reference sequence). The CDR3 nucleotides are TGTGCCTGGAGTACCCGGGACAGGGCCTCCTACGAGCAGTACGTC. Residues: CAWSTRDRASYEQYV.

V and J are TRBV6-4 and TRBJ1-3; TRBD1 matches 7 bases. The CDR3 is made up of 18 amino acids. Germline CDR1 and CDR2: MRHNA and SNTAGT. J gave up 1 base and V 7 bases, and 16 bases lay outside the gene matches. The CDR3: CASKCDRVIWTSGNTIYF. For the CDR3, the DNA is TGTGCCAGCAAATGCGACAGGGTGATATGGACTTCTGGAAACACCATATATTTT.

This sequence joins TRBV2 and TRBJ2-2; D not certain. This CDR3 comprises 15 residues. Germline V gives CDR1 SNHLY, CDR2 FYNNEI. Deletions cut 7 bases from V and 0 bases from J, with 12 bases between. In DNA, the CDR3 is TGTGCCAGCACCAAACGAGAAACGAACACCGGGGAGCTGTTTTTT. It yields the protein CASTKRETNTGELFF. Based on the CDR3 plus reference TRBV2 and TRBJ2-2, the full variable domain is EPEVTQTPSHQVTQMGQEVILRCVPISNHLYFYWYRQILGQKVEFLVSFYNNEISEKSEIFDDQFSVERPDGSNFTLKIRSTKLEDSAMYFCASTKRETNTGELFFGEGSRLTVL.

V gene TRBV27 combines with J gene TRBJ2-7, with D tentatively TRBD2 (6 bases). The V and J ends lost 10 bases and 0 bases respectively, with 13 bases between them. The CDR3 contains 13 residues. In germline, CDR1 is MNHEY, CDR2 SMNVEV (reference sequence). In DNA form, the CDR3 reads TGTGCCACCAGACTAGGGAACTCCTACGAGCAGTACTTC. The encoded protein is CATRLGNSYEQYF.

This chain connects TRBV5-5 to TRBJ2-3, with TRBD2 matching over 8 bases. Unmatched junction bases numbered 8, after V lost 4 bases and J lost 4 bases. This CDR3 contains 15 residues. Germline V lookup: CDR1 SGHKS, CDR2 YYEKEE (reference sequence). The CDR3 spells CASSRSGEKADTQYF. CDR3 bases: TGTGCCAGCAGCCGTAGCGGGGAGAAGGCAGATACGCAGTATTTT.

The chain links TRBV7-9 to TRBJ2-6, with TRBD2 identical over 15 bases. Germline V gives CDR1 SEHNR, CDR2 FQNEAQ (reference sequence). V was clipped by 6 bases and J by 3 bases; unmatched bases: 3. This CDR3 has 17 residues. The CDR3 is CASRGLAGGNGANVLTF. The CDR3 DNA reads as TGTGCCAGCAGAGGACTAGCGGGAGGGAATGGGGCCAACGTCCTGACTTTC.